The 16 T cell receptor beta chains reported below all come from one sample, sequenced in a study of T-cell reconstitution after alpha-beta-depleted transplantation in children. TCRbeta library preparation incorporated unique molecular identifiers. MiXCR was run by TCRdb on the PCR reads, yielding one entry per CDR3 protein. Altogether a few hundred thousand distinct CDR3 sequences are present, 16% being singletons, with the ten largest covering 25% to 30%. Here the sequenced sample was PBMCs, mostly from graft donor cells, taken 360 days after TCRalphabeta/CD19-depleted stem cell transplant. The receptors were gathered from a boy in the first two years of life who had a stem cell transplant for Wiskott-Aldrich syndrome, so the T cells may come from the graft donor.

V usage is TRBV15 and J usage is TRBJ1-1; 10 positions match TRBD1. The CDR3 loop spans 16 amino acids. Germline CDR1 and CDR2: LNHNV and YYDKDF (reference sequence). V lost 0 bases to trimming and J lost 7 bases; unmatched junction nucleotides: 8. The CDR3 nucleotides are TGTGCCACCAGCAGAGATTGGGGGACAGGGGTCAGTGAAGCTTTCTTT. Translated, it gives CATSRDWGTGVSEAFF. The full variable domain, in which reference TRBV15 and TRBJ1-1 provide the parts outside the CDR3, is DAMVIQNPRYQVTQFGKPVTLSCSQTLNHNVMYWYQQKSSQAPKLLFHYYDKDFNNEADTPDNFQSRRPNTSFCFLDIRSPGLGDTAMYLCATSRDWGTGVSEAFFGQGTRLTVV.

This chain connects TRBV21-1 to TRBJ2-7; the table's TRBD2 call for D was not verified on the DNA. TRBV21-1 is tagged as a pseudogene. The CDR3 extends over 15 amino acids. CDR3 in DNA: TGTGCCAGCAGCAAGGGACTAGCGCATGGGTACGAGCAGTACTTC. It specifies CASSKGLAHGYEQYF.

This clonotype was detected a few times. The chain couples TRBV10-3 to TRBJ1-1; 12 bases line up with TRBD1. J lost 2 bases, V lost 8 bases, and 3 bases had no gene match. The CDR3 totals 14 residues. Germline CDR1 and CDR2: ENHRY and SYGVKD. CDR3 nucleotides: TGTGCCATCGGGGACAGGGGGCTTAACACTGAAGCTTTCTTT. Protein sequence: CAIGDRGLNTEAFF.

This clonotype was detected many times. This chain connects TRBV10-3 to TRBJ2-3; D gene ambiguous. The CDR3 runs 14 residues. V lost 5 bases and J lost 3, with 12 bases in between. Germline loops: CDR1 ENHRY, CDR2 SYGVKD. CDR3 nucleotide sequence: TGTGCCATCAGTTTTAGCAGCACGACAGATACGCAGTATTTT. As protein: CAISFSSTTDTQYF.

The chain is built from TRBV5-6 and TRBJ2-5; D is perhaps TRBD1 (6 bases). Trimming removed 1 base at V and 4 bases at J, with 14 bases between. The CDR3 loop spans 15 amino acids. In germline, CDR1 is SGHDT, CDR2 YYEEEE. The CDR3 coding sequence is TGTGCCAGCAGCTTGTTTACACAGGGTGGAGAGACCCAGTACTTC. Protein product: CASSLFTQGGETQYF.

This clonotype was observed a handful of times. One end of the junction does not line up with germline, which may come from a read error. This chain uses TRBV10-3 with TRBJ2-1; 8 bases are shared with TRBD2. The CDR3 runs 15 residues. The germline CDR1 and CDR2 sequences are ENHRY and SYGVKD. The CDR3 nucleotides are TGTGCCATCAGTCCGGGACTAGGGGTTTACAATGGGCAGTTCTTC. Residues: CAISPGLGVYNGQFF.

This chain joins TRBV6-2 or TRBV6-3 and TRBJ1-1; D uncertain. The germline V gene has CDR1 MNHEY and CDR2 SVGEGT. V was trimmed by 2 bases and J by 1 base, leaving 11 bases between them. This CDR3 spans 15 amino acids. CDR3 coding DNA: TGTGCCAGCAGTTACCCGCCGGGGAGGAACACTGAAGCTTTCTTT. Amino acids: CASSYPPGRNTEAFF.

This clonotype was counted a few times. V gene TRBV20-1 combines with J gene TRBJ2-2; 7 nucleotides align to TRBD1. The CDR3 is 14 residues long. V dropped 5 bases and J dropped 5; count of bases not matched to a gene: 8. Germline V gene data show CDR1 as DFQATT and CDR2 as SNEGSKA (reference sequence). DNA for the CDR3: TGCAGTGCTCCCGACAGGGAAGAGACCGGGGAGCTGTTTTTT. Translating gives CSAPDREETGELFF.

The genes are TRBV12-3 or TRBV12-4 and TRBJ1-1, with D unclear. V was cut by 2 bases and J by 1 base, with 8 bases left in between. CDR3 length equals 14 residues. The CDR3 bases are TGTGCCAGCAGTTTAAGACCGGAGAACACTGAAGCTTTCTTT. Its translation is CASSLRPENTEAFF.

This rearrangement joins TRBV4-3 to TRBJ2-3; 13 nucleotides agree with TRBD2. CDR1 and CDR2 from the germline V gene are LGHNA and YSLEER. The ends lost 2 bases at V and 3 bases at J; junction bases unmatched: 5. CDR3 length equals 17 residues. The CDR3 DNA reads TGCGCCAGCAGCCAAATCCCGGGACTAGCGGGGACAGATACGCAGTATTTT. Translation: CASSQIPGLAGTDTQYF.

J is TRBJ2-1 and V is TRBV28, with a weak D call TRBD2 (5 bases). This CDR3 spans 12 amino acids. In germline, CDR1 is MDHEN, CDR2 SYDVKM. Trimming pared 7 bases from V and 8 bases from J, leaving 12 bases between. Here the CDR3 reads CASNTRRDEQFF. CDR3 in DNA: TGTGCCAGCAACACTAGGCGGGATGAGCAGTTCTTC.

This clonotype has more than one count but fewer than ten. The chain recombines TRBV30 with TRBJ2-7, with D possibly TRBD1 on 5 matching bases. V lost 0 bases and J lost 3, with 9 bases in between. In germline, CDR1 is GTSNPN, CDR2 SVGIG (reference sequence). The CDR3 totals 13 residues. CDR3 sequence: CAWSVLRVYEQYF. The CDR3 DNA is TGTGCCTGGAGTGTACTCAGGGTCTACGAGCAGTACTTC.

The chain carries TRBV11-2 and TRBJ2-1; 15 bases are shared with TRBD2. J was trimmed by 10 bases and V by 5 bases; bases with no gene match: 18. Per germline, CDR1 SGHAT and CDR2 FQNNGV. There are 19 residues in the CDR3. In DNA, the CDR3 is TGTGCCAGCAGCATCCCGGGACTAGCGGGGGGCCCCTGGTTGGAGGAGCAGTTCTTC. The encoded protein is CASSIPGLAGGPWLEEQFF.

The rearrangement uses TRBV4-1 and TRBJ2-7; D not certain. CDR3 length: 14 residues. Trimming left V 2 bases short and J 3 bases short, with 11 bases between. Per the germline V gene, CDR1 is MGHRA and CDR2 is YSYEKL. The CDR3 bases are TGCGCCAGCAGCCAACTCACCGGGCTCTACGAGCAGTACTTC. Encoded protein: CASSQLTGLYEQYF.

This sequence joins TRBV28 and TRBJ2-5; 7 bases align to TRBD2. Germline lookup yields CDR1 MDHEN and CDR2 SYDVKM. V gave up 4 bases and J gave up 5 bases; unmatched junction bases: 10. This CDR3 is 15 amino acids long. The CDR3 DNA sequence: TGTGCCAGCAGTTCCCCTGGGGAGGGTAGGGAGACCCAGTACTTC. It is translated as CASSSPGEGRETQYF.

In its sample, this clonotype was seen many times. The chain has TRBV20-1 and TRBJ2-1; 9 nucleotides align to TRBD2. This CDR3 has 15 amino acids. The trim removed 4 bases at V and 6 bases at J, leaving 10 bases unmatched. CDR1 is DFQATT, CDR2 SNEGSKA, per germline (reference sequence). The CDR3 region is CSATQGLADANEQFF. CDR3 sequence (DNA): TGCAGTGCTACCCAGGGACTAGCAGACGCCAATGAGCAGTTCTTC.